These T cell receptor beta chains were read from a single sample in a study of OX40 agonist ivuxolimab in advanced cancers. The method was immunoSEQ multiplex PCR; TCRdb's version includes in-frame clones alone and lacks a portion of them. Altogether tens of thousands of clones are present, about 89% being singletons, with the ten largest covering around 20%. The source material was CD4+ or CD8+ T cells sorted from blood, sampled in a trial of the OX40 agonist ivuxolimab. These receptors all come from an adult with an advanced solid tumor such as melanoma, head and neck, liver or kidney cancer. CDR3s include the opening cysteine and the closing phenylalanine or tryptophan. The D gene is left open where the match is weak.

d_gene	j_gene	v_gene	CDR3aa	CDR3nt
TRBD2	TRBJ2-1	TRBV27	CASSYGTSNEQFF	TGTGCCAGCAGTTACGGGACTAGCAATGAGCAGTTCTTC
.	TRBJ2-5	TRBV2	CASSGLEETQYF	TGTGCCAGCAGTGGACTAGAAGAGACCCAGTACTTC
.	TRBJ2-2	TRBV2	CASSEDGAWNTGELFF	TGTGCCAGCAGTGAAGATGGGGCATGGAACACCGGGGAGCTGTTTTTT
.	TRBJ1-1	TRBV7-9	CASSGRSVEAFF	TGTGCCAGCAGCGGCCGCAGCGTTGAAGCTTTCTTT
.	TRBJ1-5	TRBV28	CASEGGHQPQHF	TGTGCCAGCGAAGGGGGTCATCAGCCCCAGCATTTT
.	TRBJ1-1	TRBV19	CASIQGFEAFF	TGTGCCAGTATTCAGGGGTTCGAAGCTTTCTTT
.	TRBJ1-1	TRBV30	CAWSVQAGAVAFF	TGTGCCTGGAGTGTACAGGCGGGGGCCGTGGCTTTCTTT
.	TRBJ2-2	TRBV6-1	CASSVGTLTGELFF	TGTGCCAGCAGTGTGGGGACACTCACCGGGGAGCTGTTTTTT
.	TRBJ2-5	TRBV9	CASSAPGELQETQYF	TGTGCCAGCAGCGCCCCCGGTGAGCTCCAAGAGACCCAGTACTTC
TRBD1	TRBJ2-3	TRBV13	CASSSGGLSDTQYF	TGTGCCAGCAGCTCAGGGGGCTTGTCAGATACGCAGTATTTT
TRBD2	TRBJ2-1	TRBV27	CASTLRGGINEQFF	TGTGCCAGCACCTTACGCGGGGGGATAAATGAGCAGTTCTTC